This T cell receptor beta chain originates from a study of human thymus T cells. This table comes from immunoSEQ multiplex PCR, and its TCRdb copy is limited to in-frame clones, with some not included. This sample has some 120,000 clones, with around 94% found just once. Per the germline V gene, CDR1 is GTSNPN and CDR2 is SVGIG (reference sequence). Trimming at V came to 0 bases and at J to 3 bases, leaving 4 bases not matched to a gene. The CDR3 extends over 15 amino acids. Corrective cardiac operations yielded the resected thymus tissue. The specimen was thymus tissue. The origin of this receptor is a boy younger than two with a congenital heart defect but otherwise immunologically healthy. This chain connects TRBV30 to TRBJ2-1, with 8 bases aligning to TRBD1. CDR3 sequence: CAWSVGTGNYNEQFF. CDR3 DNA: TGTGCCTGGAGTGTCGGGACAGGAAACTACAATGAGCAGTTCTTC.